A selection of T cell receptor beta chains follows, all from one sample in a study of T cell clonotyping in hematopoietic cell transplantation. Repertoires were generated with immunoSEQ multiplex PCR, while TCRdb's copy carries only in-frame clones and drops some. Among 6,000 or so clones listed, under 80% were seen once. The specimen comprised peripheral blood mononuclear cells, sampled 180 days after allogeneic stem cell transplant. Every receptor here comes from a male patient between 65 and 85 years old who had an allogeneic stem cell transplant from an unrelated donor, so T cells may come from the graft donor. Some clones in this sample may be carry-over from other donors' samples. The CDR3 runs from the conserved cysteine through the conserved F or W.

v_gene,j_gene,CDR3aa
TRBV5-6,TRBJ1-2,CASSGQGNYGYTF
TRBV27,TRBJ2-7,CASKTTQTGSREQYF
TRBV2,TRBJ2-2,CASGGSAAYTGELFF
TRBV27,TRBJ2-7,CASSLGAEFYEQYF
TRBV11-2,TRBJ1-4,CASSDPPNEKLFF
TRBV4-2,TRBJ2-1,CASSLIEGDEQFF
TRBV6-5,TRBJ1-2,CASSPGDRAGGYTF
TRBV4-3,TRBJ2-7,CASSPTGGGLHEQYF
TRBV6-5,TRBJ2-7,CASSYGGAPYEQYF
TRBV29-1,TRBJ1-2,CSVEGQAGVGYTF
TRBV28,TRBJ1-1,CASTEGDDMNTEAFF
TRBV5-1,TRBJ1-1,CASSSRQDTEAFF
TRBV6-6,TRBJ1-4,CASSWDRQTEKLFF
TRBV4-2,TRBJ2-1,CASSGGAGDDNEQFF
TRBV10-2,TRBJ1-1,CASKGGRRNRGTEAFF
TRBV9,TRBJ1-2,CASSVAHSRTAGAYGYTF
TRBV2,TRBJ1-2,CASSPGVNYGYTF
TRBV30,TRBJ1-5,CAWSWSQNQPQHF
TRBV6-5,TRBJ2-7,CATHSDEQYF
TRBV2,TRBJ2-1,CASRASGYNEQFF
TRBV29-1,TRBJ2-3,CSVSGRVESTDTQYF
TRBV14,TRBJ2-5,CASSRNRGQETQYF
TRBV7-2,TRBJ2-5,CASSLAALTQETQYF
TRBV5-1,TRBJ2-3,CASQKQGRTDTQYF
TRBV4-1,TRBJ2-7,CASSQEASGSYEQYF
TRBV7-2,TRBJ2-1,CASSPQAGRGQFF
TRBV6-6,TRBJ1-5,CASTPGVNQPQHF
TRBV6-5,TRBJ2-3,CASSSLTSGSADTQYF
TRBV29-1,TRBJ1-4,CSVVQGTNNEKLFF
TRBV4-2,TRBJ1-1,CASIQDWGQPEAFF
TRBV7-3,TRBJ2-1,CASSLSGQGAYNEQFF
TRBV5-1,TRBJ2-1,CASSLGSSNEQFF
TRBV28,TRBJ2-1,CASRTGARNEQFF
TRBV4-2,TRBJ2-1,CASSQGLAGGYNEQFF
TRBV2,TRBJ2-7,CASSEFIYEQYF
TRBV28,TRBJ2-5,CAGRSGTEETQYF
TRBV30,TRBJ1-1,CAWQPGFMNTEAFF
TRBV4-1,TRBJ1-4,CASSHAGPFGEKLFF
TRBV5-4,TRBJ2-1,CASGSGTGMTREQFF
TRBV6-5,TRBJ2-7,CASSYSILEGPGEQYF
TRBV7-9,TRBJ1-1,CASSFLQGDTEAFF
TRBV28,TRBJ1-3,CASRDRVLLPSGGNTIYF
TRBV27,TRBJ1-1,CASSSPPGRDTEAFF
TRBV6-1,TRBJ1-5,CASSDSGGGQPQHF
TRBV29-1,TRBJ2-4,CSVEAIAKNIQYF
TRBV19,TRBJ1-5,CASSIDGTDDYQPQHF